The TCR beta chain under discussion was sequenced for a study of prognosis after radiotherapy for stage I lung cancer. At the level of the study: Over 12 cases involved newly diagnosed primary stage I lung tumors, and a few involved oligometastatic NSCLC subsequent to surgical resection of the primary tumor. A biologically effective dose of at least 100 Gy came via 3-5 SBRT fractions. Study results and caveats: Patients developing distant metastases showed lower Shannon entropy after stereotactic body radiation therapy.

This clonotype was detected many times. Its antigen remains unidentified. Sample collection consisted of about 6 milliliters of peripheral blood drawn at each of two time points. CDR3 of TCR beta was amplified from genomic DNA via a two-round multiplex PCR. Every TRBV and TRBJ gene had its own specific primer in first-round PCR. TCRdb ran MiXCR on the multiplex PCR reads and lists one entry per CDR3 protein. The table includes about 14,000 distinct CDR3 sequences, roughly 29% detected once. The source material was PBMCs, sampled before or after stereotactic body radiation therapy (not recorded which). The sequence derives from a donor of 50 years or more with non-small cell lung cancer.

Here the CDR3 DNA reads TGTGCCATCAGCAACACAGATACGCAGTATTTT. It is translated as CAISNTDTQYF. The chain has TRBV10-3 and TRBJ2-3; D unresolved. In germline, CDR1 is ENHRY, CDR2 SYGVKD. With 6 bases removed from V and 2 bases from J, the gap between germline ends came to 3 bases. CDR3 size: 11 residues.